The 25 T cell receptor beta chains below all came from one sample that was sequenced in a study of T cell responses to AZD1222 COVID-19 vaccine. TCRdb's table, derived via immunoSEQ multiplex PCR, lists solely in-frame clones and lacks some. Altogether under 150,000 clones are present, 80% to 90% being singletons, with the ten largest covering approximately 8.8%. The sequenced sample was peripheral blood, obtained 28 days after the second AZD1222 dose. The source of these receptors is an adult who received the AZD1222 COVID-19 vaccine.

The genes are TRBV7-2 and TRBJ2-7; 9 nucleotides line up with TRBD1. The CDR3 has 15 residues. V lost 7 bases and J lost 0; bases outside the gene matches: 7. CDR1 is SGHTA and CDR2 is FQGNSA in the germline V gene. CDR3 DNA: TGTGCCAGCACCCGCCGGGGACAGGGCTCCTACGAGCAGTACTTC. Amino acids: CASTRRGQGSYEQYF.

The rearrangement links TRBV3-1 (or the pseudogene TRBV3-2) to TRBJ2-1, with no clear D. Germline V gene data show CDR1 as LGHDT and CDR2 as YNNKEL (reference sequence). V was pared by 1 base and J by 7 bases, with 5 bases between. This CDR3 is 12 amino acids long. The CDR3 sequence: CASSQGWNEQFF. The CDR3 coding sequence is TGTGCCAGCAGCCAAGGGTGGAATGAGCAGTTCTTC.

The CDR3 reads CASKDRTYGYTF. The DNA for the CDR3 is TGTGCCAGCAAAGACAGAACCTATGGCTACACCTTC. V is TRBV28 and J is TRBJ1-2, with D possibly being TRBD1 (5 bases). CDR3 size: 12 residues. The ends were cut back, 7 bases at V and 4 bases at J, with 10 bases in the middle. Germline CDR1 and CDR2: MDHEN and SYDVKM.

This clone was observed once. The gene calls are TRBV11-3 and TRBJ2-3, with D possibly being TRBD1 (5 bases). Looked up from germline, CDR1 is SGHNT and CDR2 is YENEEA. The CDR3 loop spans 13 amino acids. V lost 3 bases and J 5 bases, leaving 9 bases between the germline ends. The CDR3 sequence is CASSFRVGDTQYF. In nucleotides, the CDR3 is TGTGCCAGCAGCTTCAGGGTGGGAGATACGCAGTATTTT.

This chain joins TRBV2 and TRBJ1-4; D is undetermined. CDR1 is SNHLY, CDR2 FYNNEI, per germline. The V end was cut by 1 base, the J end by 6 bases, with 3 bases between. This CDR3 spans 12 amino acids. In DNA form, the CDR3 reads TGTGCCAGCAGTGAAGTAGATGAAAAACTGTTTTTT. Its translation: CASSEVDEKLFF.

The V and J genes are TRBV2 and TRBJ2-7; D is possibly TRBD1 (5 bases). V gave up 5 bases and J gave up 3 bases, with 8 bases separating them. Germline V gene lookup returns CDR1 SNHLY and CDR2 FYNNEI. The CDR3 is made up of 12 amino acids. Here the CDR3 DNA reads TGTGCCAGCAGTTTTGACAGCTACGAGCAGTACTTC. Translating gives CASSFDSYEQYF.

This clone was found a few times. The genes are TRBV1 and TRBJ1-2; the D segment call TRBD1 is taken from the table without a DNA check. TRBV1 is termed a pseudogene. The CDR3 totals 16 residues. DNA of the CDR3: TGCACCAGCAGCCGGGAGGGGCACAGGGGGCTATATGGCTACACCTTC. Translating gives CTSSREGHRGLYGYTF.

This chain links TRBV27 with TRBJ2-7; a weak D match, TRBD2 (5 bases). The CDR3 spans 14 residues. Deletions cut 5 bases from V and 0 bases from J, with 11 bases between. Germline assignment: CDR1 MNHEY and CDR2 SMNVEV (reference sequence). CDR3 bases: TGTGCCAGCAGTCTCAGAGGAGGCTCCTACGAGCAGTACTTC. It codes for CASSLRGGSYEQYF.

This clone has just one count. The chain employs TRBV4-2 and TRBJ1-2, with D unclear. The CDR3 consists of 11 residues. In germline, CDR1 is LGHNA, CDR2 YNFKEQ. With 1 base removed from V and 8 bases from J, the gap between germline ends came to 5 bases. DNA of the CDR3: TGTGCCAGCAGCCAAGCCCAAGGCTACACCTTC. This translates into CASSQAQGYTF.

V usage is TRBV7-6 and J usage is TRBJ1-2; 12 nucleotides match TRBD1. Germline assignment: CDR1 SGHVS and CDR2 FNYEAQ. V was clipped by 3 bases and J by 7 bases; unmatched bases: 6. The CDR3 totals 15 residues. CDR3 DNA: TGTGCCAGCAGCTTGGGGGGACAGGGGGCGCCTGGCTACACCTTC. Protein sequence: CASSLGGQGAPGYTF. Full variable domain (rest looked up from reference TRBV7-6 and TRBJ1-2): GAGVSQSPRYKVTKRGQDVALRCDPISGHVSLYWYRQALGQGPEFLTYFNYEAQQDKSGLPNDRFSAERPEGSISTLTIQRTEQRDSAMYRCASSLGGQGAPGYTFGSGTRLTVV.

The rearrangement joins TRBV14 to TRBJ1-2; D call uncertain. Germline CDR1 is SGHDN and CDR2 is FVKESK. This CDR3 is 15 amino acids long. Between the trimmed V and J ends, which lost 1 base and 5 bases, there was a span of 14 bases. CDR3: CASSQVGSTLYGYTF. The CDR3 DNA reads TGTGCCAGCAGCCAAGTAGGCAGTACCCTATATGGCTACACCTTC.

The chain carries TRBV14 and TRBJ2-7; no clear D. V was trimmed by 4 bases and J by 1 base, leaving 17 bases between them. Germline V gene lookup returns CDR1 SGHDN and CDR2 FVKESK. The CDR3 has 16 residues. CDR3 bases: TGTGCCAGCAGCCCCTTGGGGTATAGCAATTCCTACGAGCAGTACTTC. Its translation: CASSPLGYSNSYEQYF.

The chain is built from TRBV7-2 and TRBJ1-5; D is uncertain. Between the trimmed V and J ends, which lost 3 bases and 1 base, there was a span of 7 bases. The CDR3 length is 14 residues. Per germline, CDR1 SGHTA and CDR2 FQGNSA. The chain's CDR3 is CASSFAVSNQPQHF. In DNA form, the CDR3 reads TGTGCCAGCAGCTTTGCAGTGAGCAATCAGCCCCAGCATTTT.

The chain has TRBV27 and TRBJ1-4; no clear D. The ends were cut back, 0 bases at V and 5 bases at J, with 7 bases in the middle. The CDR3 has 14 residues. Per germline, CDR1 MNHEY and CDR2 SMNVEV (reference sequence). CDR3 residues: CASSLSWVNEKLFF. DNA of the CDR3: TGTGCCAGCAGTTTATCCTGGGTCAATGAAAAACTGTTTTTT. Supplemented by reference TRBV27 and TRBJ1-4, the full variable domain reads EAQVTQNPRYLITVTGKKLTVTCSQNMNHEYMSWYRQDPGLGLRQIYYSMNVEVTDKGDVPEGYKVSRKEKRNFPLILESPSPNQTSLYFCASSLSWVNEKLFFGSGTQLSVL.

This clone was recorded only once. The chain recombines TRBV12-3 or TRBV12-4 with TRBJ1-5, with D uncertain. V was pared by 6 bases and J by 6 bases, with 9 bases between. The CDR3 consists of 12 residues. The chain's CDR3 is CASSYSFQPQHF. The CDR3, as DNA: TGTGCCAGCAGCTACTCATTTCAGCCCCAGCATTTT.

The chain uses TRBV6-2 or TRBV6-3 and TRBJ2-7; the match to TRBD2 covers 9 bases. The trim removed 2 bases at V and 7 bases at J, leaving 12 bases unmatched. CDR1 is MNHEY, CDR2 SVGEGT, per germline. This CDR3 has 16 residues. The CDR3 is CASSYLAGTSLREQYF. The CDR3 region has the DNA TGTGCCAGCAGTTACCTAGCCGGGACTAGCTTGCGGGAGCAGTACTTC.

The chain joins TRBV30 to TRBJ2-2; 9 bases map to TRBD1. This CDR3 has 13 amino acids. Germline loops: CDR1 GTSNPN, CDR2 SVGIG (reference sequence). In nucleotides, the CDR3 is TGTGCGATAAACAGGGGGCCGGGCGGGGAGCTGTTTTTT. As protein: CAINRGPGGELFF.

The gene calls are TRBV19 and TRBJ2-1, with 9 positions matching TRBD2. The ends lost 3 bases at V and 10 bases at J; junction bases unmatched: 7. Germline-derived CDR1 and CDR2 are LNHDA and SQIVND (reference sequence). This CDR3 comprises 14 residues. The CDR3 DNA is TGTGCCAGTAGTATCTGGCTAGCGGGAACAGAGCAGTTCTTC. It translates to CASSIWLAGTEQFF.

The chain employs TRBV4-2 and TRBJ2-7; a weak D match, TRBD1 (6 bases). The CDR3 totals 15 residues. CDR1 LGHNA and CDR2 YNFKEQ come from the germline V gene. Trimming stripped 0 bases from V and 2 bases from J, with 11 bases between. CDR3 DNA: TGTGCCAGCAGCCAAGACCCAGGGGAAGCCTACGAGCAGTACTTC. Encoded protein: CASSQDPGEAYEQYF.

A word on this clone: An end of the junction differs from the germline gene, which may be a read error. The chain carries TRBV11-1 and TRBJ2-1; 10 bases are a match to TRBD2. This CDR3 region has 14 residues. CDR1 SGHAT and CDR2 FQDESV come from the germline V gene (reference sequence). DNA of the CDR3: TGTGCCAGCACCTTAGCGGGGGGCCGGGATGAGCAGTTCTTC. Protein sequence: CASTLAGGRDEQFF. The whole variable domain, filled in from reference TRBV11-1 and TRBJ2-1, reads EAEVAQSPRYKITEKSQAVAFWCDPISGHATLYWYRQILGQGPELLVQFQDESVVDDSQLPKDRFSAERLKGVDSTLKIQPAELGDSAMYLCASTLAGGRDEQFFGPGTRLTVL.

The chain carries TRBV14 and TRBJ1-2; no firm D call. V dropped 5 bases and J dropped 3 bases, with 10 bases sitting between them. The CDR3 runs to 13 residues. Germline lookup yields CDR1 SGHDN and CDR2 FVKESK. CDR3 residues: CASSLWEDYGYTF. Written as DNA, the CDR3 is TGTGCCAGCAGCTTATGGGAGGACTATGGCTACACCTTC.

V is TRBV18 and J is TRBJ2-3, with 9 bases fitting TRBD2. The V and J ends lost 6 bases and 1 base, in that order; junction bases with no gene match: 2. Germline CDR1 and CDR2: KGHSH and LQKENI. The CDR3 sequence is 14 residues long. The CDR3 reads CASSWTSGTDTQYF. The CDR3, as DNA: TGTGCCAGCTCTTGGACTAGCGGCACAGATACGCAGTATTTT.

This clone has a handful of counts. The V gene is TRBV9, the J gene TRBJ2-3; unclear D gene. In germline, CDR1 is SGDLS, CDR2 YYNGEE. The CDR3 is 12 residues long. V lost 0 bases and J 4 bases, leaving 3 bases between the germline ends. Here the CDR3 DNA reads TGTGCCAGCAGCGTAGTAGCAGATACGCAGTATTTT. Protein sequence: CASSVVADTQYF.

This clone was found a few times. This sequence joins TRBV27 and TRBJ1-2; the D gene is possibly TRBD1 (6 bases). Germline assignment: CDR1 MNHEY and CDR2 SMNVEV (reference sequence). V lost 5 bases to trimming and J lost 4 bases, with 23 bases between them. This CDR3 comprises 17 residues. DNA of the CDR3: TGTGCCAGCAGTCGGGTAACACAGGGCGAAAGCGGCTATGGCTACACCTTC. This codes for CASSRVTQGESGYGYTF.

The chain is built from TRBV5-1 and TRBJ1-1, with TRBD1 as a possible D gene (5 bases). CDR1 and CDR2 from the germline V gene are SGHRS and YFSETQ. The length of the CDR3 is 15 residues. Trimming shortened V by 4 bases and J by 1 base, and 14 bases separated the two germline ends. The CDR3 DNA is TGCGCCAGCAGCATTACCCCGGGGGGGAACACTGAAGCTTTCTTT. Its protein product is CASSITPGGNTEAFF.